A single sample is the source of the 12 T cell receptor beta chains below, sequenced in a study of read filtering for tumor transcriptome and immune sequencing. This library used around 400 ng RNA and molecular barcoded adaptors spanning alpha/delta and beta/gamma chains. MiXCR, run by TCRdb on the reads, gives a single entry per CDR3 protein. The sample consists of some 120,000 distinct CDR3 sequences, 10% to 15% of them appearing once. Source material: a population of CD138-negative cells sorted from bone marrow. The receptors come from a donor at least 40 years old with multiple myeloma.

Ten or more counts support this clonotype. J is TRBJ2-7 and V is TRBV7-9, with D perhaps being TRBD1 or TRBD2 (6 bases each). The CDR3 is 15 residues long. The germline V and J ends were trimmed by 0 bases and 7 bases, with 16 bases remaining between them. Germline CDR1 reads SEHNR; CDR2 reads FQNEAQ (reference sequence). The CDR3 bases are TGTGCCAGCAGCTTAGCGTCGGCAGGGGAGGAAGAGCAGTACTTC. This codes for CASSLASAGEEEQYF.

This clonotype was observed many times. J is TRBJ1-1 and V is TRBV7-8; no clear D gene. The CDR3 loop spans 16 amino acids. The germline V gene encodes CDR1 SGHVS and CDR2 FQNEAQ. Trimming left V 3 bases short and J 3 bases short, with 17 bases between. The CDR3 reads CASSLWTSWTDTEAFF. The DNA for the CDR3 is TGTGCCAGCAGCTTGTGGACGTCCTGGACGGACACTGAAGCTTTCTTT.

Points on this clonotype: An end of the junction does not agree with germline; a read error may underlie this. The V and J genes are TRBV7-9 and TRBJ2-5; D gene uncertain. Germline CDR1 reads SEHNR; CDR2 reads FQNEAQ (reference sequence). CDR3 length: 11 residues. The CDR3 loop reads CAGSLGETQYF. Written as DNA, the CDR3 is TGTGCCGGCAGCTTAGGAGAGACCCAGTACTTC.

This clonotype was seen ten or more times. The chain recombines TRBV12-3 or TRBV12-4 with TRBJ1-1; no firm D call. This CDR3 spans 12 amino acids. V lost 6 bases, J lost 7 bases, and 12 bases lay in between. The CDR3: CASRGSGSEAFF. In nucleotides, the CDR3 is TGTGCCAGCAGGGGGTCGGGAAGTGAAGCTTTCTTT.

This clonotype was found many times. The genes are TRBV5-6 and TRBJ1-5; unclear D gene. Trimming pared 2 bases from V and 1 base from J, leaving 10 bases between. The CDR3 spans 15 residues. CDR1 and CDR2 (germline): SGHDT, YYEEEE. The chain's CDR3 is CASSFGIGSNQPQHF. As DNA, the CDR3 is TGTGCCAGCAGCTTTGGTATCGGGAGCAATCAGCCCCAGCATTTT.

This clonotype has only a few counts. Because it lacks the conserved phenylalanine or tryptophan at the end, this CDR3 is likely a read error. This rearrangement joins TRBV5-1 to TRBJ2-5, with 7 positions matching TRBD2. Germline lookup yields CDR1 SGHRS and CDR2 YFSETQ. This CDR3 is 15 amino acids long. V lost 9 bases to trimming and J lost 5 bases; unmatched junction nucleotides: 16. CDR3 loop: CANKAGRKARETQYL. DNA of the CDR3: TGCGCCAACAAAGCGGGAAGGAAGGCACGGGAGACCCAGTACCTC.

This clonotype has ten or more counts. V usage is TRBV3-1 and J usage is TRBJ2-3, with TRBD1 as a possible D gene (5 bases). This CDR3 has 15 amino acids. Germline V gene lookup returns CDR1 LGHDT and CDR2 YNNKEL (reference sequence). V lost 3 bases to trimming and J lost 4 bases, with 14 bases between them. For the CDR3, the DNA is TGTGCCAGCAGCCATGGGAAAGGGGCGGCAGATACGCAGTATTTT. It codes for CASSHGKGAADTQYF.

The chain links TRBV20-1 to TRBJ2-3, with 9 bases lining up with TRBD2. The CDR3 sequence is 15 residues long. The trim removed 1 base at V and 3 bases at J, leaving 5 bases unmatched. From germline, CDR1 is DFQATT and CDR2 SNEGSKA (reference sequence). Here the CDR3 reads CSARGAGGLTDTQYF. The CDR3 DNA follows: TGCAGTGCTAGAGGGGCGGGGGGGCTGACAGATACGCAGTATTTT.

This clonotype was found many times. V is TRBV11-1 and J is TRBJ2-5; D gene unclear. CDR3 size: 11 residues. Looked up from germline, CDR1 is SGHAT and CDR2 is FQDESV (reference sequence). The germline V and J ends were trimmed by 5 bases and 4 bases, with 5 bases remaining between them. The CDR3 spells CASSHTETQYF. The CDR3 bases are TGTGCCAGCAGCCACACAGAGACCCAGTACTTC.

As for this clonotype: Relative to the germline gene, one junction end is altered; a read error may explain this. This chain uses TRBV7-2 with TRBJ2-1; TRBD2 matches at 11 bases. The germline CDR1 and CDR2 sequences are SGHTA and FQGNSA. The CDR3 runs to 16 residues. CDR3 nucleotides: TGTATCAGCAGCTCACCGCTAGCGGGAGGACCCGTGGAGCAGTTCTTC. Its translation is CISSSPLAGGPVEQFF.

With respect to this clonotype: One junction end disagrees with the germline gene, perhaps due to a read error. V usage is TRBV28 and J usage is TRBJ2-1; 14 bases are a match to TRBD2. The CDR3 spans 19 residues. Germline-derived CDR1 and CDR2 are MDHEN and SYDVKM. CDR3 sequence reads: CASGLSRTSGRPGYNVQFF. The CDR3 DNA follows: TGTGCCAGCGGTTTATCCAGGACTAGCGGGAGGCCAGGCTACAATGTGCAGTTCTTC. The full variable domain, rest sourced from reference TRBV28 and TRBJ2-1, is DVKVTQSSRYLVKRTGEKVFLECVQDMDHENMFWYRQDPGLGLRLIYFSYDVKMKEKGDIPEGYSVSREKKERFSLILESASTNQTSMYLCASGLSRTSGRPGYNVQFFGPGTRLTVL.

This clonotype was counted at least ten times. V usage is TRBV6-2 or TRBV6-3 and J usage is TRBJ1-1; 7 bases match TRBD1. V trimming: 11 bases; J trimming: 6 bases; junction bases outside the gene matches: 12. Germline V gives CDR1 MNHEY, CDR2 SVGEGT. This CDR3 is built from 13 residues. As DNA, the CDR3 is TGTGCCTCACAGGACAGGTACCCACCTGAAGCTTTCTTT. Its protein product is CASQDRYPPEAFF.